The 17 T cell receptor beta chains presented below share a single source sample, sequenced in a study of cytomegalovirus exposure and HLA in healthy donors. Sequencing used immunoSEQ multiplex PCR; TCRdb keeps in-frame clones, though not all of them. The top ten hold around 3.4% of the sample, which has around 150,000 clones, 85% to 90% seen once. The sample taken for sequencing was PBMCs. These receptors all stem from a woman aged 18-30 years in good health and CMV-seropositive.

CDR3 sequence reads: CASSLLGEVTQYF. In DNA, the CDR3 is TGTGCCAGCAGCTTACTCGGGGAGGTGACGCAGTATTTT. The chain joins TRBV11-3 to TRBJ2-3; a possible D gene is TRBD2 (6 bases). V was clipped by 2 bases and J by 9 bases, with 12 bases between them. Germline CDR1 SGHNT, CDR2 YENEEA. CDR3 length equals 13 residues.

This rearrangement joins TRBV29-1 to TRBJ2-3; TRBD2 agrees at 10 bases. Germline V gene lookup returns CDR1 SQVTM and CDR2 ANQGSEA. The length of the CDR3 is 16 residues. V lost 1 base to trimming and J lost 3 bases; unmatched junction nucleotides: 7. This chain's CDR3 is CSVEGALAGATDTQYF. In DNA form, the CDR3 reads TGCAGCGTTGAAGGTGCCCTAGCGGGAGCGACAGATACGCAGTATTTT.

This clone has just a few counts. V and J are TRBV6-4 and TRBJ2-2, with D perhaps TRBD1 (6 bases). Trimming cost V 6 bases and J 4 bases, with 12 bases left between them. The length of the CDR3 is 14 residues. CDR1 MRHNA and CDR2 SNTAGT come from the germline V gene. The CDR3 DNA sequence: TGTGCCAGCAGGAGGCAGGGGAGCACCGGGGAGCTGTTTTTT. It specifies CASRRQGSTGELFF.

Only one count was recorded for this clone. The V call is TRBV10-3, the J call TRBJ2-1; 14 nucleotides match TRBD2. The CDR3 runs to 15 residues. V was pared by 6 bases and J by 9 bases, with 7 bases of the junction left unmatched. Germline V lookup: CDR1 ENHRY, CDR2 SYGVKD. For the CDR3, the DNA is TGTGCCATCAGCCAGACTAGCGGGAGGGCCGGTGAGCAGTTCTTC. Amino acid sequence: CAISQTSGRAGEQFF.

This clone was seen a single time. V is TRBV10-3 and J is TRBJ1-1; tentatively, D is TRBD1 (6 bases). Looked up from germline, CDR1 is ENHRY and CDR2 is SYGVKD. The CDR3 loop spans 12 amino acids. V was trimmed by 8 bases and J by 7 bases, leaving 14 bases between them. The CDR3: CAISGGRSEAFF. DNA for the CDR3: TGTGCCATCTCCGGGGGGCGGAGTGAAGCTTTCTTT.

The rearrangement joins TRBV27 to TRBJ1-2; possible D gene TRBD1, 6 bases. Germline V gene sequence: CDR1 MNHEY, CDR2 SMNVEV (reference sequence). This CDR3 is built from 16 residues. V gave up 8 bases and J gave up 5 bases, with 24 bases separating them. The CDR3 DNA follows: TGTGCCAGCGCCCTACTCCCGGGGGGGGCCGCGTATGGCTACACCTTC. As protein: CASALLPGGAAYGYTF.

The J gene is TRBJ1-5, the V gene TRBV7-9, with D tentatively TRBD1 (6 bases). V shed 4 bases and J shed 11 bases, with 12 bases lying between them. This CDR3 is 12 amino acids long. Germline CDR1 and CDR2: SEHNR and FQNEAQ (reference sequence). CDR3 loop: CASSYGQMAQHF. In DNA, the CDR3 is TGTGCCAGCAGCTACGGACAGATGGCCCAGCATTTT.

This rearrangement joins TRBV29-1 to TRBJ2-1, with 12 bases lining up with TRBD2. The junction had 7 bases not matched to a gene; V was cut back by 2 bases and J by 5 bases. This CDR3 is 16 amino acids long. Germline CDR1 is SQVTM and CDR2 is ANQGSEA. The CDR3 sequence is CSVESFGLAGHNEQFF. DNA of the CDR3: TGCAGCGTTGAATCCTTTGGACTAGCGGGACACAATGAGCAGTTCTTC.

The chain uses TRBV11-2 and TRBJ2-5; weak D call: TRBD2 (6 bases). V was shortened by 2 bases and J by 5 bases, with 12 bases between the two germline ends. CDR3 length: 14 residues. Germline loops: CDR1 SGHAT, CDR2 FQNNGV. In DNA form, the CDR3 reads TGTGCCAGCAGCTTATCTGCGGGAAGGGAGACCCAGTACTTC. Translation gives CASSLSAGRETQYF.

This clone was seen a few times. This rearrangement joins TRBV2 to TRBJ1-2; D perhaps matches TRBD1 (6 bases). Trimming pared 1 base from V and 5 bases from J, leaving 11 bases between. The CDR3 length is 14 residues. Germline CDR1 is SNHLY and CDR2 is FYNNEI. CDR3 protein: CASSEGTARYGYTF. In DNA, the CDR3 is TGTGCCAGCAGTGAAGGGACAGCCCGGTATGGCTACACCTTC.

The rearrangement links TRBV4-2 to TRBJ2-5; TRBD1 is a possible D gene (6 bases). V dropped 2 bases and J dropped 2 bases, with 12 bases sitting between them. The CDR3 is made up of 15 amino acids. The germline CDR1 and CDR2 sequences are LGHNA and YNFKEQ. CDR3 protein: CASSQTPGQQETQYF. CDR3 in DNA: TGTGCCAGCAGCCAAACCCCCGGACAGCAAGAGACCCAGTACTTC.

The chain joins TRBV5-1 to TRBJ2-5, with D possibly TRBD2 on 5 matching bases. Trimming took 4 bases from V and 5 from J, leaving 12 bases between them. Germline V CDR1 and CDR2: SGHRS, YFSETQ. CDR3 length: 13 residues. The CDR3 reads CASSPYERETQYF. The CDR3, as DNA: TGCGCCAGCAGCCCATACGAGCGGGAGACCCAGTACTTC.

The CDR3 spells CASRPAGQSLKAQAGYTF. The DNA for the CDR3 is TGTGCCAGCAGACCCGCGGGACAGTCCTTAAAGGCGCAAGCTGGCTACACCTTC. The rearrangement links TRBV5-4 to TRBJ1-2; 7 nucleotides align to TRBD1. V lost 5 bases to trimming and J lost 7 bases; unmatched junction nucleotides: 23. Germline values: CDR1 SGHNT, CDR2 YYREEE (reference sequence). This CDR3 is 18 amino acids long.

The chain combines TRBV6-1 with TRBJ2-3; tentative D call: TRBD1 (6 bases). Per the germline V gene, CDR1 is MNHNS and CDR2 is SASEGT. V dropped 1 base and J dropped 5 bases, with 13 bases sitting between them. The CDR3 has 15 residues. CDR3 in amino acids: CASSEVGGGRDTQYF. DNA of the CDR3: TGTGCCAGCAGTGAAGTAGGGGGTGGGAGAGATACGCAGTATTTT.

The chain is built from TRBV30 and TRBJ2-6; 7 positions match TRBD1. V was clipped by 3 bases and J by 1 base; unmatched bases: 9. Germline lookup yields CDR1 GTSNPN and CDR2 SVGIG (reference sequence). This CDR3 contains 17 residues. CDR3 residues: CAWRSMTGTSGANVLTF. CDR3 DNA sequence: TGTGCCTGGAGGTCAATGACAGGGACATCTGGGGCCAACGTCCTGACTTTC.

V usage is TRBV14 and J usage is TRBJ2-1; TRBD2 matches at 7 bases. The junction had 10 bases not matched to a gene; V was cut back by 0 bases and J by 2 bases. The CDR3 contains 18 residues. Per germline, CDR1 SGHDN and CDR2 FVKESK. CDR3 amino acids: CASSQEGLGLAAYNEQFF. The CDR3 DNA follows: TGTGCCAGCAGCCAAGAAGGTTTAGGGCTAGCGGCCTACAATGAGCAGTTCTTC.

This chain links TRBV27 with TRBJ2-7; possibly TRBD1 for D (6 bases). Germline CDR1 and CDR2: MNHEY and SMNVEV (reference sequence). The V end was cut by 4 bases, the J end by 0 bases, with 13 bases between. This CDR3 is built from 15 residues. The CDR3 sequence: CASSSTLQGSYEQYF. The CDR3 DNA is TGTGCCAGCAGTTCTACCCTACAGGGCTCCTACGAGCAGTACTTC.